A single sample is the source of the 7 T cell receptor beta chains below, sequenced in a study of blood T cell repertoires in COVID-19. Data came from immunoSEQ multiplex PCR; TCRdb stores just in-frame clones and leaves some out. This repertoire shows 180,000 or so clones, 75% to 90% found once; its top ten account for under 0.85%. The sequencing sample was made of PBMCs or T cells enriched from blood (not recorded which). These receptors were collected from a woman aged 18-29 years who had recovered from COVID-19.

V and J are TRBV18 and TRBJ2-7; TRBD2 might be the D (6 bases). The length of the CDR3 is 16 residues. Germline V gives CDR1 KGHSH, CDR2 LQKENI. Trimming shortened V by 5 bases and J by 4 bases, and 21 bases separated the two germline ends. The CDR3 region is CASSEMYRDFVYEQYF. The CDR3 nucleotides are TGTGCCAGCTCAGAGATGTACCGGGACTTTGTTTACGAGCAGTACTTC.

The chain employs TRBV7-8 and TRBJ2-2; TRBD2 matches at 8 bases. V trimming: 0 bases; J trimming: 6 bases; junction bases outside the gene matches: 6. In germline, CDR1 is SGHVS, CDR2 FQNEAQ. CDR3 size: 16 residues. In DNA form, the CDR3 reads TGTGCCAGCAGCTTAGCGGCCAGCGGGAGCCCCGGGGAGCTGTTTTTT. Translating it yields CASSLAASGSPGELFF.

V usage is TRBV5-4 and J usage is TRBJ2-3; D perhaps matches TRBD2 (5 bases). Per the germline V gene, CDR1 is SGHNT and CDR2 is YYREEE (reference sequence). Trimming cost V 7 bases and J 6 bases, with 15 bases left between them. This CDR3 contains 13 residues. The DNA of the CDR3 is TGTGCCAGCCGGACTGCATTAGTCGATACGCAGTATTTT. Its translation is CASRTALVDTQYF.

The rearrangement uses TRBV29-1 and TRBJ1-1; 9 positions agree with TRBD1. V was clipped by 5 bases and J by 4 bases; unmatched bases: 5. Germline assignment: CDR1 SQVTM and CDR2 ANQGSEA. The CDR3 spans 13 residues. The CDR3 reads CSVQQGAVTEAFF. In nucleotides, the CDR3 is TGCAGCGTTCAACAGGGGGCTGTCACTGAAGCTTTCTTT.

The CDR3 DNA sequence: TGCGCCAGCAGCTTAAGAGACAGGGCCTACGAGCAGTACTTC. Protein sequence: CASSLRDRAYEQYF. The rearrangement links TRBV5-1 to TRBJ2-7; 7 bases line up with TRBD1. Looked up from germline, CDR1 is SGHRS and CDR2 is YFSETQ. The CDR3 spans 14 residues. V gave up 2 bases and J gave up 2 bases; unmatched junction bases: 4.

V gene TRBV28 combines with J gene TRBJ2-1; TRBD2 matches 8 bases. The germline V gene encodes CDR1 MDHEN and CDR2 SYDVKM. V dropped 3 bases and J dropped 8; count of bases not matched to a gene: 18. The CDR3 has 18 amino acids. CDR3 sequence: CASSFSISGAEEWDEQFF. Written as DNA, the CDR3 is TGTGCCAGCAGTTTTTCCATTAGCGGGGCAGAAGAGTGGGATGAGCAGTTCTTC.

The chain carries TRBV3-1 (or the pseudogene TRBV3-2) and TRBJ2-3; TRBD2 matches 15 bases. Germline V gives CDR1 LGHDT, CDR2 YNNKEL (reference sequence). V shed 4 bases and J 4 bases; nucleotides not matched to a gene: 9. CDR3 size: 18 residues. The CDR3 DNA reads as TGTGCCAGCAGCCCGAAAGGGACTAGCGGGAGGAAGTCAGATACGCAGTATTTT. Encoded protein: CASSPKGTSGRKSDTQYF.